The rows below give T cell receptor beta chains drawn from one sample of a study of cytomegalovirus exposure and HLA in healthy donors. Profiling relied on immunoSEQ multiplex PCR, and the TCRdb table lists in-frame clones only, not all of them. The data hold some 120,000 clones, with about nine tenths observed a single time. Input material: PBMCs. These receptors were collected from a young man in good health and CMV-seronegative. Both conserved end residues are trimmed from each CDR3. A D gene is named only where the DNA matches it firmly.

NA	TRBV6-1	ASSEAPAGLQETQY
NA	TRBV5-1	ASSLENSASGKNIQY
NA	TRBV6-1	ASSEGKAGSYEQY
TRBD1	TRBV2	ASSLEQGDSPLH
NA	TRBV7-9	ASSSQRDNPLSGANVLT
TRBD1	TRBV7-8	ASSLASQGSTEAF
TRBD2	TRBV27	ASSFAASGGEQY
TRBD1	TRBV5-8	ASSLEMPLPKGQGDGYT
NA	TRBV25-1	ASSPHQGSSYNEQF
NA	TRBV4-3	ASSPDSAAGANVLT
NA	TRBV27	ASSSLGQGRSKETQY
NA	TRBV18	ASSPPDSFSGNTIY
NA	TRBV19	ASSYLSTEAF
NA	TRBV7-7	ASSYVTGELF
NA	TRBV4-1	ASSQLVTAGNTIY
NA	TRBV5-1	ASSPEVPGGYT
NA	TRBV7-9	ASSSEDQPQH
NA	TRBV2	ASRVASEQY
NA	TRBV19	ASSIGGGTGELF
NA	TRBV4-3	ASSQDLSSGANVLT
TRBD1	TRBV7-9	ASSLGTGVPEKLF
TRBD2	TRBV27	ASSSRLAGGMWEQF
NA	TRBV27	ATLRSGQRRNYGYT
NA	TRBV6-6	ASSAVTENYGYT
TRBD1	TRBV29-1	SAGGQGLYEQY
NA	TRBV30	AWSVDPSEQY
NA	TRBV18	ASSPPALVYEQY
TRBD2	TRBV5-1	ASSPQRGEETQY
NA	TRBV7-2	ASSFMAAGTLLSSYEQY
TRBD2	TRBV5-1	ASSLASGAPYNEQF
TRBD1	TRBV5-1	ASSNPGQAKNTEAF
NA	TRBV2	ASSEMDSD
TRBD2	TRBV11-2	ASKWGGGSTHNEQF
TRBD1	TRBV29-1	SAGTGFGQPQH
NA	TRBV5-1	AGSTGTYTEEQF
TRBD2	TRBV7-6	ASSYPLGAGGPLEQF
TRBD1	TRBV18	ASSLGQATKDEQY
TRBD2	TRBV6-5	ATGLAAYGEQF
NA	TRBV30	AWRAGDYEQY
TRBD2	TRBV27	ASSLQNPSGSGSAKGETQY
NA	TRBV5-1	ASSLVRGNTEAF
TRBD2	TRBV19	ASSFGAGAYNEQF
TRBD1	TRBV5-1	ASSGGQGINEQY
NA	TRBV27	ASSASAGGEKLF
NA	TRBV27	ASKQGRSGANVLT
TRBD1	TRBV15	ATSPQGALNNEQF
TRBD1	TRBV27	ASSLTGARGYT
NA	TRBV9	ASSVGGMNTEAF
TRBD1	TRBV11-2	ASSLQQGLYTEAF